This entry is about one T cell receptor beta chain. Its antigen is unknown. Sequenced on an Illumina HiSeq 2000. 5'RACE template switching, by which a universal primer site and unique molecular identifiers were added, was used to make TCR beta cDNA libraries. Synthesis of cDNA was primed from the TCR beta constant segment and was followed by two consecutive PCR amplification steps. The published analysis was carried out like this. MIGEC was used to demultiplex reads and group reads by UMI, and MiTCR was used to assemble and quantify clonotypes. To exclude erroneous sequences, only TCR cDNA sequences supported by at least two reads were retained. The tcR package was used for downstream repertoire analysis, and clonotypes were matched across fractions by CDR3 nucleotide sequence plus V segment. Antigen specificity was annotated against VDJdb with VDJmatch, allowing one amino acid substitution in CDR3. After TCRdb reprocessed the reads, each CDR3 protein sequence was kept as one row, without DNA. TCRdb, not the authors, supplied the V and J calls. The table held for this sample gives about 400,000 distinct CDR3 sequences. About 10% of the sample comes from the top ten.

Taken from cysteine to phenylalanine, the CDR3 has 14 residues. No DNA was logged. The data are from a study of T cells expressing NK-cell markers (dated by TCRdb to the early 2020s). Turning to the overall study: TCR beta-chain repertoires were profiled in sorted CD3+CD56+NKG2C+, CD3+CD56+NKG2C- and CD3+CD56-NKG2C+ T-cell subsets from about 8 donors. The eight sequenced donors were randomly selected healthy volunteers, three men and five women. Illumina HiSeq 2000/2500, MiSeq or NextSeq was used to sequence libraries as 2 x 150 bp reads. Of the eight sequenced donors, seven were found to be HCMV-seropositive and one was found to be HCMV-seronegative. Study-wide conclusions, independent of this receptor: It remained unclear whether the expanded NKG2C-expressing T cell clones were specific for HCMV antigens. In several donors, the dominant CD3+CD56+NKG2C+ clonotypes were found to rank among the top 10 CD8+ clonotypes and to make up roughly 1.0-8% of CD8+ T cells. Those dominant clonotypes were again the most abundant among CD3+CD56-NKG2C+ cells in four donors, at about 28.3-60.1%.

HCMV-specific IgG was detected in serum with a commercial ELISA kit to determine HCMV serostatus. Peripheral blood mononuclear cells were isolated from blood by Ficoll density gradient centrifugation. Sequenced input: blood T cells: a sorted CD56 or NKG2C T cell subset, CD4+ or CD8+ T cells, or bulk PBMC T cells (not recorded which). The chain joins TRBV12-3 or TRBV12-4 to TRBJ1-2; without DNA, the TCRdb call of TRBD1 cannot be checked. The clonotype comes from a woman between 45 and 60 years old in good health. Donor details come from another sample of the same person, matched by shared clones. Here the CDR3 is given as CASSSVQGSYGYTF.